This TCR beta chain derives from a study of T cell clonotyping in hematopoietic cell transplantation. Regarding time point: recipient sample about 28 days before transplant, after cytoreduction. Blood collection times were about day -28 and days 30, 100, 180 posttransplant. This CDR3 is 14 amino acids long. Trimming at V came to 3 bases and at J to 5 bases, leaving 7 bases not matched to a gene. Germline V gives CDR1 SGDLS, CDR2 YYNGEE. The repertoire was sequenced with immunoSEQ multiplex PCR; TCRdb's copy has only in-frame clones and lacks some. This sample has tens of thousands of clones; over 60% occur once, and the top ten carry 5% to 6.5%. This clone was counted between two and nine times.

This specimen was peripheral blood mononuclear cells, taken before stem cell transplant. The receptor comes from a man aged 50-59 years with myelodysplastic syndrome. Some clones in this sample may be carry-over from other donors' samples. The chain uses TRBV9 and TRBJ2-7; 8 bases map to TRBD2. The CDR3 bases are TGTGCCAGCAGCGGCGGGGGGATCGGCCACGAGCAGTACTTC. It encodes CASSGGGIGHEQYF.